One T cell receptor beta chain is described in this entry. Per the germline V gene, CDR1 is SNHLY and CDR2 is FYNNEI. Trimming shortened V by 7 bases and J by 3 bases, and 9 bases separated the two germline ends. The CDR3 is 12 amino acids. As processed by the authors: Estimation of nucleated cell counts relied on the amplification of reference gene primers. Profiling relied on immunoSEQ multiplex PCR, and the TCRdb table lists in-frame clones only, not all of them. The DNA was the basis for D and trimming; V, J and clone size are from that table. Here the sample spans 91,000 or so clones, just under 90% being singletons. This entry is derived from a study of blood T cell repertoires in COVID-19. Study-wide background: The origin of the acute and convalescent COVID-19 samples was the United States, Italy and Spain. PBMCs, B-cell-depleted T cells, or T cells provided the cDNA or gDNA that made up the material.

Sequenced sample: peripheral blood. This sequence was found in a human donor in a cohort sampled during active COVID-19. This chain uses TRBV2 with TRBJ1-1; tentative D call: TRBD1 (5 bases). CDR3 residues: CASKWGDTEAFF. CDR3 sequence (DNA): TGTGCCAGCAAGTGGGGGGACACTGAAGCTTTCTTT.